The 17 T cell receptor beta chains below were found in one sample sequenced in a study of CD8+CD57+ T cells in acquired aplastic anemia. Individuals selected for sequencing had exhibited CD8+CD57+ cell expansion on flow cytometry. According to the study, genomic DNA was the template for TCR beta VDJ and CDR3 profiling. TCRdb reprocessed the reads with MiXCR, giving one entry per CDR3 protein. The sample records around 200,000 distinct CDR3 sequences, around 49% being singletons. The sample taken for sequencing was sorted CD4+, CD8+, or CD8+CD57+ T cells (not recorded which) from PBMCs. Source of these receptors: a human donor with aplastic anemia.

The count of this clonotype is one. V and J are TRBV2 and TRBJ2-6; weak D call: TRBD2 (5 bases). The CDR3 loop spans 15 amino acids. Germline CDR1 is SNHLY and CDR2 is FYNNEI. V was cut by 7 bases and J by 2 bases, with 12 bases left in between. The CDR3: CASMYEGTGANVLTF. The CDR3 DNA follows: TGTGCCAGCATGTATGAGGGAACTGGGGCCAACGTCCTGACTTTC.

The CDR3 loop reads CAAQQPQHF. The CDR3 bases are TGTGCCGCACAACAGCCCCAGCATTTT. The gene calls are TRBV6-9 and TRBJ1-5; D remains ambiguous. Trimming took 11 bases from V and 7 from J, leaving 6 bases between them. Per the germline V gene, CDR1 is MNHGY and CDR2 is SVAAGI. The CDR3 has 9 residues.

The chain joins TRBV2 to TRBJ1-6, with a tentative D call TRBD1 (5 bases). The CDR3 totals 13 residues. Trimming removed 7 bases at V and 7 bases at J, with 11 bases between. Germline assignment: CDR1 SNHLY and CDR2 FYNNEI. CDR3 region: CASNQGPNSPLHF. CDR3 DNA: TGTGCCAGCAATCAGGGTCCCAATTCACCCCTCCACTTT.

This rearrangement joins TRBV7-2 to TRBJ2-7; 9 bases agree with TRBD2. Germline-derived CDR1 and CDR2 are SGHTA and FQGNSA. The CDR3 is 14 residues long. The J segment lost 5 bases and the V segment lost 6 bases, leaving 8 bases of the junction unmatched. In DNA form, the CDR3 reads TGTGCCAGCAGTTTGTCGGCTAGCGGGGACGAGCAGTACTTC. Protein sequence: CASSLSASGDEQYF.

The rearrangement uses TRBV20-1 and TRBJ2-7, with 7 bases identical to TRBD2. Per the germline V gene, CDR1 is DFQATT and CDR2 is SNEGSKA (reference sequence). CDR3 length: 13 amino acids. With V trimmed by 7 bases and J by 1 base, 7 bases remained unmatched. The DNA for the CDR3 is TGCAGTGGGGGGGGACTCACTTCCTACGAGCAGTACTTC. The encoded protein is CSGGGLTSYEQYF.

The chain joins TRBV15 to TRBJ1-1, with D tentatively TRBD1 (5 bases). Trimming left V 0 bases short and J 4 bases short, with 18 bases between. CDR3 size: 17 residues. Germline lookup yields CDR1 LNHNV and CDR2 YYDKDF (reference sequence). The CDR3 nucleotides read TGTGCCACCAGCAGAGATACCGCCCGCAGGGTGGCCACTGAAGCTTTCTTT. Translated: CATSRDTARRVATEAFF. Full variable domain (missing parts from reference TRBV15 and TRBJ1-1): DAMVIQNPRYQVTQFGKPVTLSCSQTLNHNVMYWYQQKSSQAPKLLFHYYDKDFNNEADTPDNFQSRRPNTSFCFLDIRSPGLGDTAMYLCATSRDTARRVATEAFFGQGTRLTVV.

This clonotype was seen only a few times. V is TRBV29-1 and J is TRBJ1-2; 8 positions match TRBD1. Germline assignment: CDR1 SQVTM and CDR2 ANQGSEA. This CDR3 comprises 14 residues. Unmatched junction bases numbered 6, after V lost 2 bases and J lost 4 bases. The CDR3: CSVEWGTGGYGYTF. In DNA, the CDR3 is TGCAGCGTTGAATGGGGGACAGGAGGCTATGGCTACACCTTC.

This clonotype has just one count. This rearrangement joins TRBV10-3 to TRBJ1-2, with TRBD1 matching 8 bases. Germline trimming cut 6 bases from V and 6 bases from J; bases unmatched to any gene: 6. This CDR3 region has 13 residues. Germline V CDR1 and CDR2: ENHRY, SYGVKD. The CDR3 loop is CAISNNRGDGYTF. The CDR3 nucleotides read TGTGCCATCAGCAATAACAGGGGGGATGGCTACACCTTC.

This clonotype was recorded many times. J is TRBJ2-2 and V is TRBV5-1, with D unresolved. This CDR3 is 15 amino acids long. The V gene's germline CDR1 is SGHRS and CDR2 YFSETQ. V lost 1 base, J lost 2 bases, and 9 bases lay in between. CDR3 sequence (DNA): TGCGCCAGCAGCTTGATGGGGAAAAACACCGGGGAGCTGTTTTTT. Its protein product is CASSLMGKNTGELFF. Complete variable domain (other parts from reference TRBV5-1 and TRBJ2-2): KAGVTQTPRYLIKTRGQQVTLSCSPISGHRSVSWYQQTPGQGLQFLFEYFSETQRNKGNFPGRFSGRQFSNSRSEMNVSTLELGDSALYLCASSLMGKNTGELFFGEGSRLTVL.

As regards this clonotype: Compared with germline, one end of the junction differs, possibly owing to a read error. The chain links TRBV7-2 to TRBJ1-2; 11 bases fit TRBD1. Germline V lookup: CDR1 SGHTA, CDR2 FQGNSA. The length of the CDR3 is 13 residues. CDR3 region: CASSRTGGRGYTF. Here the CDR3 DNA reads TGCGCCAGCAGCCGGACAGGGGGCCGGGGCTACACCTTC.

V and J are TRBV5-1 and TRBJ1-6, with TRBD1 as a possible D gene (6 bases). The CDR3 loop spans 16 amino acids. Germline CDR1 SGHRS, CDR2 YFSETQ. Trimming took 3 bases from V and 7 from J, leaving 17 bases between them. In DNA form, the CDR3 reads TGCGCCAGCAGCTGGGGTAGGACAGCAACCAATTCACCCCTCCACTTT. Its translation: CASSWGRTATNSPLHF.

This clonotype was counted many times. The V gene is TRBV5-8, the J gene TRBJ2-7, with D perhaps matching TRBD1 (6 bases). Germline CDR1 SGHTS, CDR2 YDEGEE. The CDR3 length is 15 residues. The ends were cut back, 3 bases at V and 3 bases at J, with 16 bases in the middle. As DNA, the CDR3 is TGTGCCAGCAGCTCTTCCGGGTGGGGGCTCTACGAGCAGTACTTC. Amino acids: CASSSSGWGLYEQYF.

With regard to this clonotype: One base away lies a much larger clone, so this may be a sequencing read error. The conserved closing phenylalanine or tryptophan is absent in this CDR3, likely reflecting a read error. This chain links TRBV6-9 with TRBJ1-1; perhaps TRBD1 as D (6 bases). V was clipped by 4 bases and J by 11 bases, with 20 bases between them. The germline V gene encodes CDR1 MNHGY and CDR2 SVAAGI. The CDR3 length is 14 residues. CDR3 in DNA: TGTGCCAGCAGTTTGGCAGGGGCCTTACGGCGGGCTTTCCTT. Translating it yields CASSLAGALRRAFL.

This chain links TRBV20-1 with TRBJ2-7; 10 bases match TRBD2. Germline assignment: CDR1 DFQATT and CDR2 SNEGSKA (reference sequence). With 3 bases clipped from V and 6 bases from J, the junction kept 14 bases outside the gene matches. The CDR3 is 16 residues long. This CDR3 reads CSASDLAGVVEGEQYF. CDR3 bases: TGCAGTGCTAGTGACCTAGCGGGAGTTGTTGAGGGCGAGCAGTACTTC.

This clonotype has a handful of counts. This may be a read error, as it is one base from a much larger clone. The chain uses TRBV5-1 and TRBJ2-3, with 7 positions matching TRBD1. Looked up from germline, CDR1 is SGHRS and CDR2 is YFSETQ. This CDR3 is 14 amino acids long. As DNA, the CDR3 is TGTGCCAGCAGCGAGGGTAGGGGGACAGATACGCGGTATTTT. Amino acids: CASSEGRGTDTRYF.

V usage is TRBV10-3 and J usage is TRBJ2-7, with 8 bases that match TRBD2. Germline loops: CDR1 ENHRY, CDR2 SYGVKD. The CDR3 loop spans 16 amino acids. Trimming at V came to 4 bases and at J to 2 bases, leaving 10 bases not matched to a gene. CDR3 bases: TGTGCCATCAGTGCGGGGGGGGGGGGGGGGACCTACGAGCAGTACTTC. Its translation: CAISAGGGGGTYEQYF.

This clonotype has at least ten counts. The chain couples TRBV2 to TRBJ1-1; D not resolved. The V end was cut by 5 bases, the J end by 0 bases, with 13 bases between. The CDR3 covers 15 residues. CDR1 SNHLY and CDR2 FYNNEI come from the germline V gene. The CDR3 reads CASSFRTEMNTEAFF. The DNA of the CDR3 is TGTGCCAGCAGTTTCCGGACGGAGATGAACACTGAAGCTTTCTTT.